Below, 11 T cell receptor beta chains from the same sample are listed, as sequenced in a study of blood T cell repertoires in COVID-19. Sequencing was performed with immunoSEQ multiplex PCR; in TCRdb, only in-frame clones are kept and a portion is missing. The data show about 11,000 clones, 75% to 90% seen once. Sequencing was done on a sample of peripheral blood. Every receptor here comes from a man in his sixties or seventies with active COVID-19.

This sequence joins TRBV24-1 and TRBJ1-2; 10 positions match TRBD1. V lost 6 bases and J lost 7; bases outside the gene matches: 7. Germline assignment: CDR1 KGHDR and CDR2 SFDVKD. This CDR3 is 14 amino acids long. The CDR3 is CATSPGQGLLGYTF. The CDR3 DNA sequence: TGTGCCACCAGTCCGGGACAGGGGCTCCTTGGCTACACCTTC.

The chain links TRBV2 to TRBJ2-1; tentatively, D is TRBD1 (7 bases). This CDR3 contains 15 residues. CDR1 and CDR2 (germline): SNHLY, FYNNEI. Trimming took off 1 base at V and 2 bases at J, with 9 bases between the two ends. The CDR3 is CASSEGRGAYNEQFF. The CDR3 coding sequence is TGTGCCAGCAGTGAAGGCAGGGGGGCCTACAATGAGCAGTTCTTC.

V is TRBV6-5 and J is TRBJ2-5; 8 bases align to TRBD1. There are 13 residues in the CDR3. V gave up 6 bases and J gave up 5 bases; unmatched junction bases: 5. Germline values: CDR1 MNHEY, CDR2 SVGAGI. CDR3 region: CASSGQGRETQYF. CDR3 bases: TGTGCCAGCAGCGGACAGGGCAGGGAGACCCAGTACTTC.

The rearrangement joins TRBV7-2 to TRBJ2-7, with a tentative D call TRBD1 (6 bases). CDR1 is SGHTA and CDR2 is FQGNSA in the germline V gene. There are 14 residues in the CDR3. V was shortened by 0 bases and J by 2 bases, with 8 bases between the two germline ends. CDR3 sequence (DNA): TGTGCCAGCAGCTTAGCGGGGGCCGCCTACGAGCAGTACTTC. Encoded protein: CASSLAGAAYEQYF.

The chain couples TRBV5-1 to TRBJ2-7, with 8 bases lining up with TRBD2. Trimming took 4 bases from V and 0 from J; bases not matched to a gene: 12. This CDR3 contains 17 residues. CDR1 and CDR2 (germline): SGHRS, YFSETQ. The CDR3 coding sequence is TGCGCCAGCAGCCCAGACAGCGGGGGCTCCTACTCCTACGAGCAGTACTTC. It translates to CASSPDSGGSYSYEQYF.

The chain joins TRBV4-2 to TRBJ2-1, with unresolved D. The CDR3 is 12 residues long. CDR1 and CDR2 (germline): LGHNA, YNFKEQ. V lost 4 bases and J 4 bases, leaving 5 bases between the germline ends. CDR3 nucleotides: TGTGCCAGCAGCCTCTATTACAATGAGCAGTTCTTC. Protein: CASSLYYNEQFF.

This clone appeared a few times. The V and J genes are TRBV23-1 and TRBJ2-5; the match to TRBD2 covers 9 bases. TRBV23-1 is an ORF; its function is uncertain. V was pared by 0 bases and J by 1 base, with 6 bases of the junction left unmatched. The CDR3 has 17 amino acids. This CDR3 reads CASSQSWPAGGQETQYF. The CDR3 DNA is TGCGCCAGCAGTCAATCGTGGCCAGCGGGGGGCCAAGAGACCCAGTACTTC.

The J gene is TRBJ1-2, the V gene TRBV6-5; TRBD1 aligns across 7 bases. J was trimmed by 7 bases and V by 7 bases; bases with no gene match: 12. Germline assignment: CDR1 MNHEY and CDR2 SVGAGI. This CDR3 is built from 14 residues. CDR3 in DNA: TGTGCCAGCAAAACACAGGGGAGTCTTCGTGGCTACACCTTC. Translating gives CASKTQGSLRGYTF.

The chain uses TRBV7-8 and TRBJ1-5; D remains ambiguous. Deletions cut 4 bases from V and 6 bases from J, with 22 bases between. The CDR3 sequence is 17 residues long. Germline values: CDR1 SGHVS, CDR2 FQNEAQ. In DNA, the CDR3 is TGTGCCAGCAGCTCCCCACGTTGGACTGGATCGGGTCAGCCCCAGCATTTT. This codes for CASSSPRWTGSGQPQHF.

This clone was observed once. This chain joins TRBV5-6 and TRBJ2-3, with TRBD1 identical over 7 bases. Unmatched junction bases numbered 4, after V lost 1 base and J lost 2 bases. Germline V gene data show CDR1 as SGHDT and CDR2 as YYEEEE. This CDR3 has 15 amino acids. The CDR3 DNA reads as TGTGCCAGCAGCTTGCAGCAGGGGGACACAGATACGCAGTATTTT. As protein: CASSLQQGDTDTQYF.

The V call is TRBV5-1, the J call TRBJ2-7, with 9 nucleotides matching TRBD1. CDR3 length: 14 residues. Per germline, CDR1 SGHRS and CDR2 YFSETQ. V lost 4 bases and J lost 6; bases outside the gene matches: 8. CDR3 sequence: CASSGGQGLGEQYF. CDR3 bases: TGCGCCAGCAGCGGGGGACAGGGCCTTGGCGAGCAGTACTTC.